These 28 T cell receptor beta chains originate from one sample sequenced in a study of regulatory T cells in long-lasting Graves disease. This sample's time point: persistent/refractory GD, antithyroid drugs over 5 years with positive TRAb. Making the TCR library involved RNA that had been extracted from PBMCs. The authors built TCR beta libraries using iRepertoire HTBI primers and Arm-PCR of CDR3 regions. One entry per CDR3 protein results from TCRdb running MiXCR on the multiplex PCR reads. The sample holds over 300,000 distinct CDR3 sequences, less than 20% seen once. Sequencing was performed on peripheral blood mononuclear cells (PBMCs), taken when the disease was refractory, from a patient treated with antithyroid drugs. These receptors were taken from a female donor with Graves disease.

The sample holds a few counts of this clonotype. The chain joins TRBV6-1 to TRBJ2-1; 12 positions match TRBD2. The junction had 15 bases not matched to a gene; V was cut back by 6 bases and J by 0 bases. The germline gives CDR1 MNHNS, CDR2 SASEGT. This CDR3 has 20 amino acids. The CDR3 loop reads CASSGRTSGIGMFSYNEQFF. The CDR3 DNA is TGTGCCAGCAGCGGGAGGACTAGCGGGATCGGCATGTTCTCCTACAATGAGCAGTTCTTC.

The J gene is TRBJ2-3, the V gene TRBV28; TRBD2 might be the D (5 bases). The V gene's germline CDR1 is MDHEN and CDR2 SYDVKM. The V end lost 3 bases, the J end lost 3 bases, and 13 bases lay between the germline ends. This CDR3 is built from 15 residues. The CDR3 DNA follows: TGTGCCAGCAGTTTGTCGGGGTCGCGGACAGATACGCAGTATTTT. It specifies CASSLSGSRTDTQYF. Full variable domain (outside the CDR3, taken from reference TRBV28 and TRBJ2-3): DVKVTQSSRYLVKRTGEKVFLECVQDMDHENMFWYRQDPGLGLRLIYFSYDVKMKEKGDIPEGYSVSREKKERFSLILESASTNQTSMYLCASSLSGSRTDTQYFGPGTRLTVL.

For this clonotype: This clone may be a read error of a much larger clone one base away. The conserved closing phenylalanine or tryptophan is absent in this CDR3, likely reflecting a read error. The rearrangement joins TRBV10-3 to TRBJ1-2; D might be TRBD1 (5 bases). Germline V lookup: CDR1 ENHRY, CDR2 SYGVKD. The CDR3 length is 11 residues. Trimming pared 11 bases from V and 2 bases from J, leaving 9 bases between. In nucleotides, the CDR3 is TGTGCCGCACGACAGAACTATGGCTACACCCTC. Its protein product is CAARQNYGYTL.

The V call is TRBV25-1, the J call TRBJ1-2; the D is unclear. This CDR3 is built from 12 residues. V shed 3 bases and J shed 8 bases, with 10 bases lying between them. The germline CDR1 and CDR2 sequences are MGHDK and SYGVNS. The CDR3 sequence: CASSDRVQGYTF. The CDR3 coding sequence is TGTGCCAGCAGTGATAGGGTGCAAGGCTACACCTTC.

This clonotype was observed many times. The chain couples TRBV11-2 to TRBJ1-4; tentative D call: TRBD1 (5 bases). The CDR3 has 15 amino acids. Trimming shortened V by 6 bases and J by 8 bases, and 19 bases separated the two germline ends. Looked up from germline, CDR1 is SGHAT and CDR2 is FQNNGV. For the CDR3, the DNA is TGTGCCAGCAGGCATGCCGGGGGTTCCGCGGAAAAACTGTTTTTT. Its translation is CASRHAGGSAEKLFF.

This clonotype was counted many times. This sequence joins TRBV7-9 and TRBJ1-6; D is unclear. This CDR3 region has 14 residues. Trimming took 5 bases from V and 9 from J, leaving 14 bases between them. Per germline, CDR1 SEHNR and CDR2 FQNEAQ (reference sequence). CDR3 in DNA: TGTGCCAGCAGCCTAACGAGACCGCGTTCACCCCTCCACTTT. This codes for CASSLTRPRSPLHF.

This clonotype was seen many times. The junction and the germline gene differ at one end; a read error may be behind it. The chain carries TRBV6-2 or TRBV6-3 and TRBJ1-5; TRBD1 might be the D (5 bases). Germline V lookup: CDR1 MNHEY, CDR2 SVGEGT. CDR3 length: 13 amino acids. DNA of the CDR3: TGTGCCCGCAGGGTCTCTAGCAATCAGCCCCAGCATTTT. It is translated as CARRVSSNQPQHF.

The chain is built from TRBV5-1 and TRBJ2-7, with TRBD1 identical over 10 bases. The CDR3 consists of 17 residues. CDR1 is SGHRS and CDR2 is YFSETQ in the germline V gene. The J segment lost 4 bases and the V segment lost 4 bases, leaving 14 bases of the junction unmatched. The CDR3 bases are TGCGCCAGCAGCCGCATGGGGGGGGGACAGGGGATTTACGAGCAGTACTTC. This gives the protein CASSRMGGGQGIYEQYF.

This clonotype came up many times. The J gene is TRBJ1-2, the V gene TRBV28; 8 bases fit TRBD1. From germline, CDR1 is MDHEN and CDR2 SYDVKM. Unmatched junction bases numbered 9, after V lost 2 bases and J lost 7 bases. The CDR3 has 15 residues. DNA for the CDR3: TGTGCCAGCAGTTTAGCAGGGGGCGGTATGGCTGGCTACACCTTC. Protein: CASSLAGGGMAGYTF.

This clonotype was observed at least ten times. CDR3 in amino acids: CASSHESPYGYTF. CDR3 nucleotides: TGCGCCAGCAGCCATGAGTCGCCCTATGGCTACACCTTC. V usage is TRBV5-1 and J usage is TRBJ1-2, with D unresolved. The V end was cut by 4 bases, the J end by 4 bases, with 11 bases between. This CDR3 has 13 amino acids. Germline-derived CDR1 and CDR2 are SGHRS and YFSETQ.

This clonotype was counted a few times. The chain recombines TRBV20-1 with TRBJ1-6; unclear D gene. The V end lost 5 bases, the J end lost 2 bases, and 16 bases lay between the germline ends. This CDR3 has 16 residues. The V gene's germline CDR1 is DFQATT and CDR2 SNEGSKA (reference sequence). The CDR3 reads CSAPPRGGTYNSPLHF. In nucleotides, the CDR3 is TGCAGTGCTCCTCCGCGGGGAGGGACCTATAATTCACCCCTCCACTTT.

Remarks on this clonotype: Given a much more abundant clone one base away, this may be a read error. The rearrangement joins TRBV6-1 to TRBJ2-7, with a weak D call TRBD2 (5 bases). This CDR3 region has 11 residues. CDR1 and CDR2 (germline): MNHNS, SASEGT. The CDR3 nucleotides are TGTGCCAGCGGGGTAGACTACGAGCAGCACTTC. Protein sequence: CASGVDYEQHF.

The chain links TRBV5-4 to TRBJ2-5, with D perhaps matching TRBD1 (6 bases). Germline-derived CDR1 and CDR2 are SGHNT and YYREEE (reference sequence). The CDR3 extends over 15 amino acids. Trimming took 3 bases from V and 4 from J, leaving 16 bases between them. CDR3 DNA sequence: TGTGCCAGCAGCTCTTACAGGGAACTGGTAGAGACCCAGTACTTC. Protein product: CASSSYRELVETQYF.

This clonotype was observed at least ten times. The rearrangement joins TRBV6-1 to TRBJ1-4; D gene ambiguous. The CDR3 has 15 residues. Between the trimmed V and J ends, which lost 0 bases and 8 bases, there was a span of 13 bases. Per the germline V gene, CDR1 is MNHNS and CDR2 is SASEGT. As DNA, the CDR3 is TGTGCCAGCAGTGAAGCTCTCCGGAGGAGGGAAAAACTGTTTTTT. This codes for CASSEALRRREKLFF.

Only a few counts were recorded for this clonotype. The chain couples TRBV3-1 to TRBJ2-2; D gene ambiguous. Trimming stripped 2 bases from V and 4 bases from J, with 11 bases between. CDR1 is LGHDT and CDR2 is YNNKEL in the germline V gene (reference sequence). The CDR3 is 15 residues long. CDR3: CASSQRPTGTGELFF. The DNA for the CDR3 is TGTGCCAGCAGCCAAAGGCCGACGGGCACCGGGGAGCTGTTTTTT.

This clonotype was counted many times. The CDR3, as DNA: TGTGCCAGCAGCCGCCGGGACAGGGTGGACACTGAAGCTTTCTTT. Translated, it gives CASSRRDRVDTEAFF. This chain links TRBV7-2 with TRBJ1-1, with 9 bases lining up with TRBD1. CDR3 size: 15 residues. The germline CDR1 and CDR2 sequences are SGHTA and FQGNSA. V dropped 5 bases and J dropped 3; count of bases not matched to a gene: 7.

This clonotype appeared many times. The V and J genes are TRBV29-1 and TRBJ2-5; a weak D match, TRBD1 (6 bases). Germline CDR1 is SQVTM and CDR2 is ANQGSEA. V was shortened by 6 bases and J by 5 bases, with 13 bases between the two germline ends. This CDR3 comprises 12 residues. The CDR3 is CSVFTGYETQYF. Here the CDR3 DNA reads TGCAGCGTATTTACAGGGTATGAGACCCAGTACTTC.

The rearrangement joins TRBV5-1 to TRBJ2-5; D tentatively fits TRBD1 or TRBD2 (5 bases each). Germline lookup yields CDR1 SGHRS and CDR2 YFSETQ. Trimming took 4 bases from V and 1 from J, leaving 14 bases between them. This CDR3 has 15 amino acids. As DNA, the CDR3 is TGCGCCAGCAGCCTCTTGACGGGGACCCAAGAGACCCAGTACTTC. Translation: CASSLLTGTQETQYF.

This clonotype appeared many times. V and J are TRBV6-1 and TRBJ1-1; 8 bases map to TRBD1. The V and J ends lost 7 bases and 4 bases, in that order; junction bases with no gene match: 11. The length of the CDR3 is 15 residues. Per the germline V gene, CDR1 is MNHNS and CDR2 is SASEGT. The CDR3 bases are TGTGCCAGCATCACACCTACAGGGGGGACCACTGAAGCTTTCTTT. Its translation is CASITPTGGTTEAFF.

The rearrangement joins TRBV20-1 to TRBJ1-1; D unclear. Germline CDR1 reads DFQATT; CDR2 reads SNEGSKA (reference sequence). The CDR3 length is 14 residues. V lost 5 bases to trimming and J lost 0 bases, with 13 bases between them. CDR3 DNA: TGCAGTGCTTCCCTGGCGCCGCTGAACACTGAAGCTTTCTTT. This codes for CSASLAPLNTEAFF.

This clonotype was picked up a small number of times. The chain carries TRBV27 and TRBJ1-5; TRBD1 agrees at 9 bases. CDR1 is MNHEY, CDR2 SMNVEV, per germline (reference sequence). The CDR3 consists of 18 residues. The trim removed 4 bases at V and 3 bases at J, leaving 13 bases unmatched. The CDR3 protein is CASSSTPPGTGYNQPQHF. As DNA, the CDR3 is TGTGCCAGCAGTTCAACCCCCCCCGGGACAGGGTACAATCAGCCCCAGCATTTT.

The V call is TRBV6-5, the J call TRBJ2-7, with D hard to call. This CDR3 region has 14 residues. Germline values: CDR1 MNHEY, CDR2 SVGAGI. Trimming took 0 bases from V and 2 from J, leaving 8 bases between them. The DNA of the CDR3 is TGTGCCAGCAGTTACTCAGACACCGCCTACGAGCAGTACTTC. It specifies CASSYSDTAYEQYF.

This clonotype was seen more than once but under ten times. V is TRBV7-9 and J is TRBJ2-5; 8 bases map to TRBD2. After removal of 5 bases from V and 0 bases from J, the junction contained 8 bases not matched to a gene. The germline CDR1 and CDR2 sequences are SEHNR and FQNEAQ (reference sequence). The CDR3 length is 16 residues. This CDR3 reads CASSPRERGYQETQYF. In nucleotides, the CDR3 is TGTGCCAGCAGCCCCCGCGAGCGGGGGTACCAAGAGACCCAGTACTTC.

Concerning this clonotype itself: This likely came from a read error, as a far larger clone is one base away. The V and J genes are TRBV28 and TRBJ2-5, with 10 bases fitting TRBD1. The DNA end favors TRBJ2-7, so the J call may be wrong. CDR3 length: 15 amino acids. Germline CDR1 MDHEN, CDR2 SYDVKM. The CDR3 DNA is TGTGTCAGCAGTTTGAGGCGGGACAGGGGTTACGAGCAGTACTTC. Protein sequence: CVSSLRRDRGYEQYF.

Comment on this clonotype: Mismatch with germline at one junction end may stem from a read error. V is TRBV7-2 and J is TRBJ1-4, with D uncertain. This CDR3 is 14 amino acids long. Germline CDR1 reads SGHTA; CDR2 reads FQGNSA. This chain's CDR3 is CASSPSPTNEELFF. The DNA for the CDR3 is TGTGCCAGCAGCCCCAGCCCAACTAATGAAGAACTGTTTTTT. The whole variable domain, remainder taken from reference TRBV7-2 and TRBJ1-4, is GAGVSQSPSNKVTEKGKDVELRCDPISGHTALYWYRQSLGQGLEFLIYFQGNSAPDKSGLPSDRFSAERTGGSVSTLTIQRTQQEDSAVYLCASSPSPTNEELFFGSGTQLSVL.

This clonotype was observed a handful of times. The chain is built from TRBV5-1 and TRBJ2-2, with TRBD1 identical over 11 bases. Germline CDR1 and CDR2: SGHRS and YFSETQ. This CDR3 spans 14 amino acids. The trim removed 5 bases at V and 6 bases at J, leaving 3 bases unmatched. The CDR3 sequence: CASRWTGGPGELFF. The CDR3 coding sequence is TGCGCCAGCAGGTGGACAGGGGGCCCCGGGGAGCTGTTTTTT.

This clonotype was observed a handful of times. The gene calls are TRBV25-1 and TRBJ1-1; tentatively, D is TRBD1 (6 bases). The germline V gene has CDR1 MGHDK and CDR2 SYGVNS. This CDR3 is built from 13 residues. V lost 7 bases and J lost 3, with 12 bases in between. The CDR3 sequence is CASKGGGDTEAFF. CDR3 in DNA: TGTGCCAGCAAGGGGGGAGGGGACACTGAAGCTTTCTTT.

This clonotype was seen a handful of times. The junction differs from germline at one of its ends, possibly a read error. The chain has TRBV12-3 or TRBV12-4 and TRBJ1-2; 9 bases fit TRBD1. There are 12 residues in the CDR3. The CDR3 region is CASSLTQGALSF. The DNA for the CDR3 is TGTGCCAGCAGTCTGACACAGGGGGCCCTGTCCTTC.